The 24 T cell receptor beta chains listed next were all sequenced from one sample in a study of blood T cell repertoires in COVID-19. Produced via immunoSEQ multiplex PCR; TCRdb's table is partial and in-frame only. The profile shows nearly 80,000 clones, about 93% of them singletons. Sequenced input: peripheral blood. Every receptor here comes from a woman aged 80 or over with acute or convalescent COVID-19.

This chain connects TRBV28 to TRBJ2-1; tentative D call: TRBD2 (6 bases). CDR3 length equals 15 residues. Between the trimmed V and J ends, which lost 2 bases and 5 bases, there was a span of 13 bases. Germline V gene sequence: CDR1 MDHEN, CDR2 SYDVKM. The CDR3 protein is CASSLASAGHNEQFF. For the CDR3, the DNA is TGTGCCAGCAGTTTAGCTAGCGCAGGGCACAATGAGCAGTTCTTC.

This chain uses TRBV3-1 (or the pseudogene TRBV3-2) with TRBJ2-3; 8 bases are shared with TRBD2. Germline CDR1 and CDR2: LGHDT and YNNKEL (reference sequence). This CDR3 has 15 amino acids. The ends lost 4 bases at V and 1 base at J; junction bases unmatched: 4. CDR3: CASSPGGEGTDTQYF. CDR3 in DNA: TGTGCCAGCAGCCCGGGAGGGGAAGGCACAGATACGCAGTATTTT.

The chain couples TRBV2 to TRBJ2-5, with D maybe TRBD2 (6 bases). Trimming pared 7 bases from V and 2 bases from J, leaving 8 bases between. The CDR3 has 12 residues. CDR1 is SNHLY and CDR2 is FYNNEI in the germline V gene. The CDR3 spells CASMRGQETQYF. The CDR3 DNA follows: TGTGCCAGCATGCGGGGTCAAGAGACCCAGTACTTC.

This chain connects TRBV4-3 to TRBJ1-2, with 9 bases lining up with TRBD1. Trimming removed 6 bases from V and 3 bases from J; junction bases left unmatched: 11. The germline V gene encodes CDR1 LGHNA and CDR2 YSLEER. The CDR3 extends over 16 amino acids. CDR3 residues: CASRPFEDRGHYGYTF. CDR3 DNA: TGCGCCAGCAGGCCGTTTGAGGACAGGGGACACTATGGCTACACCTTC.

The J gene is TRBJ1-2, the V gene TRBV7-9; the match to TRBD1 covers 9 bases. CDR1 SEHNR and CDR2 FQNEAQ come from the germline V gene (reference sequence). The CDR3 has 15 amino acids. Losses at the gene ends were 5 bases for V and 7 bases for J; bases not matched to a gene: 11. The CDR3 sequence: CASSATGTGLTGYTF. As DNA, the CDR3 is TGTGCCAGCAGCGCGACCGGGACAGGGCTTACTGGCTACACCTTC.

This chain connects TRBV27 to TRBJ2-1; possibly TRBD2 for D (5 bases). Germline V gene sequence: CDR1 MNHEY, CDR2 SMNVEV (reference sequence). The CDR3 has 18 amino acids. Trimming removed 0 bases at V and 5 bases at J, with 20 bases between. The CDR3: CASSLSRPLSKTNNEQFF. CDR3 sequence (DNA): TGTGCCAGCAGTTTATCGCGGCCCCTTAGCAAGACTAACAATGAGCAGTTCTTC.

This clone is a singleton in its sample. The genes are TRBV28 and TRBJ2-3; TRBD2 is a possible D gene (5 bases). The germline gives CDR1 MDHEN, CDR2 SYDVKM. The CDR3 length is 16 residues. V lost 2 bases and J 0 bases, leaving 12 bases between the germline ends. CDR3 DNA: TGTGCCAGCAGTTTACTGAGAGGGTTGAGCACAGATACGCAGTATTTT. This codes for CASSLLRGLSTDTQYF.

This rearrangement joins TRBV3-1 (or the pseudogene TRBV3-2) to TRBJ1-2; D uncertain. Trimming took off 4 bases at V and 8 bases at J, with 11 bases between the two ends. CDR3 length: 12 amino acids. CDR1 is LGHDT and CDR2 is YNNKEL in the germline V gene (reference sequence). The chain's CDR3 is CASSLSGGGYTF. The CDR3 DNA follows: TGTGCCAGCAGCCTCTCCGGCGGGGGCTACACCTTC.

CDR3 protein: CASIKTGGRTDTQYF. CDR3 nucleotides: TGTGCCAGCATCAAAACGGGGGGGCGCACAGATACGCAGTATTTT. The V and J genes are TRBV6-5 and TRBJ2-3; TRBD2 agrees at 8 bases. Germline-derived CDR1 and CDR2 are MNHEY and SVGAGI. V lost 7 bases, J lost 1 base, and 7 bases stayed unmatched. The CDR3 has 15 amino acids.

V gene TRBV19 combines with J gene TRBJ2-1, with D perhaps TRBD2 (5 bases). V lost 5 bases to trimming and J lost 6 bases, with 14 bases between them. Germline V gives CDR1 LNHDA, CDR2 SQIVND (reference sequence). There are 14 residues in the CDR3. The CDR3 DNA follows: TGTGCCAGTAGTTTAAGGACTTATGGCAATGAGCAGTTCTTC. Translated: CASSLRTYGNEQFF.

The sample holds one count of this clone. This sequence joins TRBV5-1 and TRBJ1-4; D is perhaps TRBD1 (5 bases). Germline CDR1 is SGHRS and CDR2 is YFSETQ. With 1 base removed from V and 3 bases from J, the gap between germline ends came to 10 bases. The CDR3 contains 15 residues. CDR3 coding DNA: TGCGCCAGCAGCTTGCAGAACAGGCCTAATGAAAAACTGTTTTTT. The encoded protein is CASSLQNRPNEKLFF.

There are a few counts of this clone. The chain recombines TRBV4-1 with TRBJ2-7, with D possibly matching TRBD1 (5 bases). Between the trimmed V and J ends, which lost 0 bases and 0 bases, there was a span of 12 bases. Germline CDR1 and CDR2: MGHRA and YSYEKL. The CDR3 runs to 16 residues. The DNA for the CDR3 is TGCGCCAGCAGCCAAGACGACAGAAGTAGCTCCTACGAGCAGTACTTC. The encoded protein is CASSQDDRSSSYEQYF.

This chain connects TRBV5-4 to TRBJ1-1; possibly TRBD1 for D (5 bases). Trimming pared 2 bases from V and 7 bases from J, leaving 12 bases between. Germline CDR1 is SGHNT and CDR2 is YYREEE (reference sequence). The CDR3 runs to 13 residues. CDR3 nucleotide sequence: TGTGCCAGCAGCTTCGACGCGGGGGGTGAAGCTTTCTTT. Its translation is CASSFDAGGEAFF.

The chain has TRBV10-3 and TRBJ2-2; possibly TRBD2 for D (5 bases). There are 15 residues in the CDR3. Trimming stripped 8 bases from V and 0 bases from J, with 13 bases between. Germline CDR1 and CDR2: ENHRY and SYGVKD. The CDR3 DNA is TGTGCCATCCGGAGGTTTTGGACGAACACCGGGGAGCTGTTTTTT. It codes for CAIRRFWTNTGELFF.

This clone occurred once. The V gene is TRBV5-6, the J gene TRBJ2-3; possibly TRBD2 for D (6 bases). V was shortened by 4 bases and J by 0 bases, with 21 bases between the two germline ends. The CDR3 has 18 residues. The germline gives CDR1 SGHDT, CDR2 YYEEEE. The CDR3 protein is CASSLGIFRGRSTDTQYF. CDR3 coding DNA: TGTGCCAGCAGCCTTGGGATCTTTCGGGGGAGGAGCACAGATACGCAGTATTTT.

This rearrangement joins TRBV5-1 to TRBJ1-4; 9 bases match TRBD1. J gave up 1 base and V 4 bases, and 8 bases lay outside the gene matches. There are 17 residues in the CDR3. The germline gives CDR1 SGHRS, CDR2 YFSETQ. CDR3 sequence: CASSEDRGILTNEKLFF. The CDR3 coding sequence is TGCGCCAGCAGCGAGGACAGGGGAATTTTAACTAATGAAAAACTGTTTTTT. Complete variable domain (other parts from reference TRBV5-1 and TRBJ1-4): KAGVTQTPRYLIKTRGQQVTLSCSPISGHRSVSWYQQTPGQGLQFLFEYFSETQRNKGNFPGRFSGRQFSNSRSEMNVSTLELGDSALYLCASSEDRGILTNEKLFFGSGTQLSVL.

The chain couples TRBV19 to TRBJ2-7; maybe TRBD2 (5 bases). Germline CDR1 LNHDA, CDR2 SQIVND (reference sequence). The length of the CDR3 is 15 residues. Between the trimmed V and J ends, which lost 1 base and 2 bases, there was a span of 12 bases. CDR3 sequence reads: CASSIAVRGPYEQYF. CDR3 coding DNA: TGTGCCAGTAGTATAGCAGTACGGGGTCCCTACGAGCAGTACTTC.

This sequence joins TRBV15 and TRBJ2-2; 7 bases line up with TRBD2. The CDR3 extends over 14 amino acids. The V segment lost 4 bases and the J segment 7 bases; nucleotides outside the gene matches: 6. CDR1 is LNHNV and CDR2 is YYDKDF in the germline V gene (reference sequence). The CDR3 DNA sequence: TGTGCCACCAGCACCGGGACTACTAGCGGGGAGCTGTTTTTT. The encoded protein is CATSTGTTSGELFF.

This chain uses TRBV9 with TRBJ1-4; D might be TRBD1 (5 bases). CDR1 is SGDLS, CDR2 YYNGEE, per germline. This CDR3 has 14 amino acids. The V end was cut by 3 bases, the J end by 4 bases, with 10 bases between. The CDR3 is CASSATGSNEKLFF. As DNA, the CDR3 is TGTGCCAGCAGCGCTACAGGCAGTAATGAAAAACTGTTTTTT. Full variable domain (rest looked up from reference TRBV9 and TRBJ1-4): DSGVTQTPKHLITATGQRVTLRCSPRSGDLSVYWYQQSLDQGLQFLIQYYNGEERAKGNILERFSAQQFPDLHSELNLSSLELGDSALYFCASSATGSNEKLFFGSGTQLSVL.

The chain couples TRBV5-1 to TRBJ2-2; no firm D call. Germline V gene lookup returns CDR1 SGHRS and CDR2 YFSETQ. This CDR3 region has 14 residues. Trimming pared 0 bases from V and 0 bases from J, leaving 3 bases between. CDR3 region: CASSLAANTGELFF. The CDR3 DNA sequence: TGCGCCAGCAGCTTGGCAGCGAACACCGGGGAGCTGTTTTTT.

The chain is built from TRBV28 and TRBJ2-7; the match to TRBD2 covers 10 bases. The CDR3 sequence is 17 residues long. Germline CDR1 reads MDHEN; CDR2 reads SYDVKM. V lost 3 bases, J lost 4 bases, and 12 bases stayed unmatched. CDR3 sequence (DNA): TGTGCCAGCAGTTTTTCCAAGCGGGAGGGAATTGAATACGAGCAGTACTTC. This gives the protein CASSFSKREGIEYEQYF.

The chain recombines TRBV5-1 with TRBJ1-1; no definite D call. Trimming pared 1 base from V and 3 bases from J, leaving 13 bases between. This CDR3 has 15 amino acids. CDR1 is SGHRS and CDR2 is YFSETQ in the germline V gene. DNA for the CDR3: TGCGCCAGCAGCTTGTTTTCCCAGGATGACACTGAAGCTTTCTTT. Its translation: CASSLFSQDDTEAFF.

V usage is TRBV6-1 and J usage is TRBJ1-2; no reliable D call. This CDR3 contains 13 residues. Deletions cut 2 bases from V and 6 bases from J, with 10 bases between. Germline V gives CDR1 MNHNS, CDR2 SASEGT. Here the CDR3 DNA reads TGTGCCAGCAGTGAAAGTGGCGGGGATGGCTACACCTTC. It codes for CASSESGGDGYTF.

This chain uses TRBV27 with TRBJ1-5; 9 bases are a match to TRBD1. Germline V gene lookup returns CDR1 MNHEY and CDR2 SMNVEV (reference sequence). This CDR3 is built from 15 residues. The junction had 6 bases not matched to a gene; V was cut back by 5 bases and J by 4 bases. CDR3 nucleotides: TGTGCCAGCAGTCTCAGACAGGGGGAGAATCAGCCCCAGCATTTT. It specifies CASSLRQGENQPQHF.